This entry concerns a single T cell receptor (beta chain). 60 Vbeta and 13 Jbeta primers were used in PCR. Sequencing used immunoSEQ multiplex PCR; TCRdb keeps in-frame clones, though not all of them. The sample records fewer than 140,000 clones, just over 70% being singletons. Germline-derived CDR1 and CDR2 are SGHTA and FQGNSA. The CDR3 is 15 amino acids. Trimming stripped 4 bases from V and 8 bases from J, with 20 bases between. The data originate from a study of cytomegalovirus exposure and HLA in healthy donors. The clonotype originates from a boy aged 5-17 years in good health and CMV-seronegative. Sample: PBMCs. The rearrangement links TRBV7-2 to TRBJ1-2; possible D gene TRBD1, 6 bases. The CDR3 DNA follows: TGTGCCAGCAGCTCCATCCTTGGGGGGGCGGTCGGCTACACCTTC. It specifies CASSSILGGAVGYTF.